This TCR beta chain was documented in a study of identical twins. Losses at the gene ends were 3 bases for V and 5 bases for J; bases not matched to a gene: 4. Germline V gene lookup returns CDR1 MNHEY and CDR2 SMNVEV (reference sequence). This CDR3 has 15 amino acids. MiXCR was run by TCRdb on the 5' RACE reads, yielding one entry per CDR3 protein. The table records over 200,000 distinct CDR3 sequences, around 6.5% of them present only once. Study-wide points: Within twin pairs, the out-of-frame alpha sequences they shared showed excess low generation probability.

This clonotype was observed a handful of times. The antigen remains undetermined. These data were likewise used in another study, on T cells expressing NK-cell markers.

This chain links TRBV27 with TRBJ2-2, with 9 bases matching TRBD1. This clonotype originated in a woman aged 18-29 years in good health. The source material was CD8+ T cells sorted from blood. DNA for the CDR3: TGTGCCAGCAGTTTCCGGGACAGGGAGACCGGGGAGCTGTTTTTT. Its protein is CASSFRDRETGELFF.